Listed below are T cell receptor beta chains from one sample, sequenced in a study of control samples from healthy donors and cancer patients. The table came from immunoSEQ multiplex PCR; TCRdb's copy has only in-frame clones and leaves some out. This sample has about 140,000 clones, with approximately 94% found just once. Sequencing input: blood. Receptor source: a man aged 35 to 55 in good health. Each CDR3 is given with its conserved first and last residue. D genes are given only for firm matches. Expanded clones get a size class; other rows say once, few or many, or leave the size out.

>TRBV19|NA|TRBJ2-7|NA
CASSIVGGPYYEQYF
TGTGCCAGTAGTATAGTGGGGGGACCCTACTACGAGCAGTACTTC
>TRBV6-2/TRBV6-3|NA|TRBJ2-5|NA
CASSPGEETQYF
TGTGCCAGCAGCCCCGGTGAAGAGACCCAGTACTTC
>TRBV27|NA|TRBJ1-4|NA
CASSRLNLEKLFF
TGTGCCAGCAGTCGCTTAAATTTGGAAAAACTGTTTTTT
>TRBV6-5|NA|TRBJ2-1|TRBD2
CAASSASGDNEQFF
TGTGCCGCTTCTTCGGCTAGCGGGGACAATGAGCAGTTCTTC
>TRBV19|once|TRBJ1-5|NA
CASSIDETQHF
TGTGCCAGTAGTATAGACGAAACACAGCATTTT
>TRBV4-1|once|TRBJ2-2|NA
CASSQMTTRAGELFF
TGCGCCAGCAGCCAAATGACGACTAGGGCCGGGGAGCTGTTTTTT
>TRBV3-1/TRBV3-2|NA|TRBJ2-1|NA
CASSQVGSSQFF
TGTGCCAGCAGCCAAGTGGGTTCCTCGCAGTTCTTC
>TRBV5-6|NA|TRBJ1-1|NA
CASSLTGENTEAFF
TGTGCCAGCAGCTTAACGGGGGAGAACACTGAAGCTTTCTTT
>TRBV18|NA|TRBJ2-7|TRBD1
CASSPRDRVYEQYF
TGTGCCAGCTCACCCCGGGACAGGGTCTACGAGCAGTACTTC
>TRBV6-5|NA|TRBJ2-3|NA
CASSYTSTDTQYF
TGTGCCAGCAGTTACACGTCTACAGATACGCAGTATTTT
>TRBV24-1|NA|TRBJ2-1|NA
CATSDMDSPKGEQFF
TGTGCCACCAGTGATATGGACAGCCCAAAGGGTGAGCAGTTCTTC
>TRBV9|NA|TRBJ1-4|NA
CASSVEAGVGEKLFF
TGTGCCAGCAGCGTAGAAGCAGGGGTAGGAGAAAAACTGTTTTTT
>TRBV9|NA|TRBJ2-2|NA
CASSVVFGELFF
TGTGCCAGCAGCGTAGTTTTCGGGGAGCTGTTTTTT
>TRBV5-1|NA|TRBJ2-7|NA
CASSLVPASYEQCF
TGCGCCAGCAGCTTGGTTCCAGCATCCTACGAGCAGTGCTTC
>TRBV29-1|once|TRBJ2-2|TRBD2
CSVVGGRGTGELFF
TGCAGCGTTGTGGGCGGGAGGGGGACCGGGGAGCTGTTTTTT
>TRBV2|NA|TRBJ2-7|NA
CASSEGQGFPYEQYF
TGTGCCAGCAGTGAGGGGCAGGGATTCCCTTACGAGCAGTACTTC
>TRBV7-6|NA|TRBJ2-2|TRBD2
CASSYLLAGANTGELFF
TGTGCCAGCAGCTACCTACTAGCGGGCGCGAACACCGGGGAGCTGTTTTTT
>TRBV30|NA|TRBJ1-1|TRBD1
CAWSRDSNTEAFF
TGTGCCTGGAGCCGGGACAGCAACACTGAAGCTTTCTTT
>TRBV6-5|NA|TRBJ1-1|TRBD1
CASSTGDYTEAFF
TGTGCCAGCAGCACAGGGGATTACACTGAAGCTTTCTTT
>TRBV5-1|NA|TRBJ1-1|TRBD1
CASSSGQGMNTEAFF
TGCGCCAGCAGCTCCGGACAGGGTATGAACACTGAAGCTTTCTTT
>TRBV7-9|NA|TRBJ1-1|NA
CASSLARLGTEAFF
TGTGCCAGCAGCTTAGCGCGTCTGGGCACTGAAGCTTTCTTT
>TRBV9|NA|TRBJ2-7|NA
CASSVGGRHPSYEQYF
TGTGCCAGCAGCGTAGGGGGGAGGCACCCATCCTACGAGCAGTACTTC
>TRBV11-2|NA|TRBJ2-2|TRBD2
CASSLIAGVTGELFF
TGTGCCAGCAGCTTAATAGCGGGGGTCACCGGGGAGCTGTTTTTT
>TRBV5-1|NA|TRBJ2-1|NA
CASSLGPDNEQFF
TGCGCCAGCAGCTTGGGCCCCGACAATGAGCAGTTCTTC
>TRBV13|NA|TRBJ2-2|NA
CASSPALRQTGELFF
TGTGCCAGCAGCCCAGCTTTGCGGCAGACCGGGGAGCTGTTTTTT
>TRBV4-2|once|TRBJ1-5|NA
CASSQEGDQPQHF
TGTGCCAGCAGCCAAGAGGGGGACCAGCCCCAGCATTTT
>TRBV28|NA|TRBJ1-1|NA
CASSSGWGGLNTEAFF
TGTGCCAGCAGTTCCGGTTGGGGGGGGTTGAACACTGAAGCTTTCTTT
>TRBV5-6|NA|TRBJ2-5|NA
CASGGSGWETQYF
TGTGCCTCAGGTGGCTCCGGATGGGAGACCCAGTACTTC
>TRBV6-4|NA|TRBJ1-1|NA
CAPTRQKNTEAFF
TGTGCCCCAACACGGCAAAAGAACACTGAAGCTTTCTTT
>TRBV25-1|NA|TRBJ1-6|TRBD1
CASSRTGGRFSPLHF
TGTGCCAGCAGTAGGACAGGGGGCAGGTTTTCACCCCTCCACTTT
>TRBV29-1|NA|TRBJ1-1|NA
CSGRNTEAFF
TGCAGCGGTCGGAACACTGAAGCTTTCTTT
>TRBV5-4|NA|TRBJ1-1|NA
CASSRGGGKNTEAFF
TGTGCCAGCAGCCGTGGTGGGGGGAAGAACACTGAAGCTTTCTTT
>TRBV5-4|NA|TRBJ1-1|TRBD1
CASSLGGTGGGPEAFF
TGTGCCAGCAGCTTGGGGGGGACAGGGGGCGGACCTGAAGCTTTCTTT
>TRBV28|NA|TRBJ2-7|TRBD1
CASSPGDRDEQYF
TGTGCCAGCAGTCCCGGGGACAGGGACGAGCAGTACTTC
>TRBV6-5|NA|TRBJ1-1|NA
CASFLDVVNTEAFF
TGTGCCAGCTTCTTGGACGTAGTGAACACTGAAGCTTTCTTT
>TRBV7-9|NA|TRBJ2-2|NA
CASSLAPGTGGELFF
TGTGCCAGCAGCTTAGCCCCAGGGACCGGCGGGGAGCTGTTTTTT
>TRBV4-1|NA|TRBJ1-5|NA
CASSLEGYDQPQHF
TGCGCCAGCAGCCTGGAAGGGTACGATCAGCCCCAGCATTTT
>TRBV28|few|TRBJ2-1|TRBD2
CASSLMRENNEQFF
TGTGCCAGCAGTTTAATGCGGGAGAACAATGAGCAGTTCTTC
>TRBV9|NA|TRBJ2-7|TRBD2
CASSTTLAGGPYEQYF
TGTGCCAGCAGCACTACCCTAGCGGGAGGCCCCTACGAGCAGTACTTC
>TRBV4-1|NA|TRBJ1-1|NA
CASSQDGPRGTEAFF
TGCGCCAGCAGCCAAGACGGCCCCAGGGGCACTGAAGCTTTCTTT
>TRBV19|NA|TRBJ1-5|TRBD1
CASSAKDRGNQPQHF
TGTGCCAGTAGTGCGAAGGACAGGGGCAATCAGCCCCAGCATTTT
>TRBV4-1|NA|TRBJ2-6|TRBD1
CASSQEVGGLVSGANVLTF
TGCGCCAGCAGCCAAGAAGTAGGGGGCCTTGTCTCTGGGGCCAACGTCCTGACTTTC